This T cell receptor (beta chain) derives from a study of control samples from healthy donors and cancer patients (dated by TCRdb to 2020 to 2022). CDR1 and CDR2 were assigned from the germline V gene as SGDLS and YYNGEE. The CDR3, from cysteine to phenylalanine, totals 16 residues. The only DNA kept is the CDR3, 48 bases in frame from the first base. V gives up 3 bases and J gives up 0 bases, and the segment between their germline ends measures 13 bases. A remark on this clone: Its recognized antigen is unknown. There are no base qualities to consult, and no much larger clone falls within one base.

The method was the immunoSEQ multiplex PCR assay. Not all clones reach the TCRdb copy of this immuneACCESS table, which keeps in-frame sequences only. Checked studies attribute under half of the gap to unresolved V genes and leave the rest unexplained. The sample records about 250,000 clones, about four fifths of which are singletons. The top ten clones comprise less than 15% of the sample. Input material: PBMCs. The source is a woman aged 60 to 75 with lung cancer. Recombination connected TRBV9 to TRBJ2-1; the D gene cannot be named for sure. The encoded CDR3 is CASSDRFASSYNEQFF. The DNA is TGTGCCAGCAGCGACCGCTTTGCGAGCTCCTACAATGAGCAGTTCTTC.